The clone carrying this T cell receptor (beta chain) was counted only a few times. Its specificity is not known. The sample originates from a study of cytomegalovirus exposure and HLA in healthy donors. This PCR relied on a set of 60 Vbeta primers and 13 Jbeta primers. Sequencing was performed with immunoSEQ multiplex PCR; in TCRdb, only in-frame clones are kept and a portion is missing. The sample has thousands of clones; 45% to 60% are singletons. Points from the study as a whole: Diagnosis of cytomegalovirus status made by the classifier reportedly showed high specificity and sensitivity. Confirmation in vitro established that three CMV-associated chains were specific for CMV antigens. Later analysis placed DRB1 highest and HLA-C lowest in TCR association rates, which differed by HLA locus. Sequencing depth roughly uniform across donors was assumed in presence/absence analyses.

The TCR was taken from a man younger than 40 in good health and CMV-seropositive. The specimen was PBMCs.

CDR3 amino acids: CASSYTGSDTQYF. Here the CDR3 DNA reads TGTGCCAGCAGCTATACAGGGTCAGATACGCAGTATTTT. The chain combines TRBV13 with TRBJ2-3, with D possibly being TRBD1 (6 bases). The CDR3 has 13 residues. Trimming shortened V by 4 bases and J by 4 bases, and 9 bases separated the two germline ends. Per the germline V gene, CDR1 is PRHDT and CDR2 is FYEKMQ (reference sequence).